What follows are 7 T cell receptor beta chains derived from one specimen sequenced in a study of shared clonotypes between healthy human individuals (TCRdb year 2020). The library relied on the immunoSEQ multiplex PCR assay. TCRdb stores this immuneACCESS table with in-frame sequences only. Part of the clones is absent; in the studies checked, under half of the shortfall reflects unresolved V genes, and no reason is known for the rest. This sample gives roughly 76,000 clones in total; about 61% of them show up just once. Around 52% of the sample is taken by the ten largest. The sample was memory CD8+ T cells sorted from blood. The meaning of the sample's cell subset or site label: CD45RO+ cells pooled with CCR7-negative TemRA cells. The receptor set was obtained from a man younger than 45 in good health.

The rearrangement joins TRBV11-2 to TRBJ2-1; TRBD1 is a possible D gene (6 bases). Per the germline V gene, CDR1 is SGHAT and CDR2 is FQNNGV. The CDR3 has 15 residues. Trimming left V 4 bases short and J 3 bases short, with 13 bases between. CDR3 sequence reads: CASSSSRDNYNEQFF. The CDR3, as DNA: TGTGCCAGCAGCTCATCTCGGGACAACTACAATGAGCAGTTCTTC.

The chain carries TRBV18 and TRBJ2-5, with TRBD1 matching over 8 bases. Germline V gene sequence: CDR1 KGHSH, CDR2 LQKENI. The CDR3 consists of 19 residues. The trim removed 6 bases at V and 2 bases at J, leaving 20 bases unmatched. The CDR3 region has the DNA TGTGCCAGCTCTCAGGTTTCAGGGGGCGAAGAAATCCCGCAAGAGACCCAGTACTTC. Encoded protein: CASSQVSGGEEIPQETQYF.

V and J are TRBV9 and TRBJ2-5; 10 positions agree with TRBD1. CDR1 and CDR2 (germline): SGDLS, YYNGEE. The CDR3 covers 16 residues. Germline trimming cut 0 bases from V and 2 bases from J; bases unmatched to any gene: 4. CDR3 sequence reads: CASSVVGTGVQETQYF. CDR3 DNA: TGTGCCAGCAGCGTAGTCGGGACAGGGGTTCAAGAGACCCAGTACTTC. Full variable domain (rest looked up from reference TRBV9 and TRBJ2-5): DSGVTQTPKHLITATGQRVTLRCSPRSGDLSVYWYQQSLDQGLQFLIQYYNGEERAKGNILERFSAQQFPDLHSELNLSSLELGDSALYFCASSVVGTGVQETQYFGPGTRLLVL.

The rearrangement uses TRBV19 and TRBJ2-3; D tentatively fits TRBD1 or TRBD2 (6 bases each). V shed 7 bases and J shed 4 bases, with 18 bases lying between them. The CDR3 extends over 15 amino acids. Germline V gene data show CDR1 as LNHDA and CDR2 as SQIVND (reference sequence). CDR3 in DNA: TGTGCCAGTACTGATGGGGGCAGGGAGGCAGATACGCAGTATTTT. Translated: CASTDGGREADTQYF.

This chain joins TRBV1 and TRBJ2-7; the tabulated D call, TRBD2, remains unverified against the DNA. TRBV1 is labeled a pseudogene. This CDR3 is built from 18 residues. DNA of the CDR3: TGCACCAGCAGCCAAGAGGGACTAGCGGGAGGGCCGGGAGCCGAGCAGTACTTC. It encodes CTSSQEGLAGGPGAEQYF.

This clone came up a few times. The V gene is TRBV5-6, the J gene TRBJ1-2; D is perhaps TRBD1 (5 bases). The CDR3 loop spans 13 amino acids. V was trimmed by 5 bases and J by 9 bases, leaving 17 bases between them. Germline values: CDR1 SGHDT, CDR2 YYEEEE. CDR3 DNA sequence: TGTGCCAGCAGTTCCGGGACGGGGATGAGCTACACCTTC. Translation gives CASSSGTGMSYTF.

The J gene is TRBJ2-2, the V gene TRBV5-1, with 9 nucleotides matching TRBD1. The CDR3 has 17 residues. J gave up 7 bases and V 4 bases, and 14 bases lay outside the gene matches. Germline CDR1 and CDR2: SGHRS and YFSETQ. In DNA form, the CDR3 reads TGCGCCAGCAGCCTCCAACCGGGACAGGGTCCTAACGGGGAGCTGTTTTTT. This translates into CASSLQPGQGPNGELFF.